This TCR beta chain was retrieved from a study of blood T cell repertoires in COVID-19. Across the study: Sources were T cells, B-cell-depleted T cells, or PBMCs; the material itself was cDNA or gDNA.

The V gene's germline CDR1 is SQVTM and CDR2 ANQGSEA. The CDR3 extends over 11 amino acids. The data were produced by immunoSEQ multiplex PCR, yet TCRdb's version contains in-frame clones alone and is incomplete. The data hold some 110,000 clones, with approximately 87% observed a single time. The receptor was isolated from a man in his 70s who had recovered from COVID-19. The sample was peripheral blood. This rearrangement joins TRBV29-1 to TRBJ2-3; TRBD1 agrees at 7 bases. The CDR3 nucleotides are TGCAGGACAGGGAACGGAGATACGCAGTATTTT. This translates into CRTGNGDTQYF.